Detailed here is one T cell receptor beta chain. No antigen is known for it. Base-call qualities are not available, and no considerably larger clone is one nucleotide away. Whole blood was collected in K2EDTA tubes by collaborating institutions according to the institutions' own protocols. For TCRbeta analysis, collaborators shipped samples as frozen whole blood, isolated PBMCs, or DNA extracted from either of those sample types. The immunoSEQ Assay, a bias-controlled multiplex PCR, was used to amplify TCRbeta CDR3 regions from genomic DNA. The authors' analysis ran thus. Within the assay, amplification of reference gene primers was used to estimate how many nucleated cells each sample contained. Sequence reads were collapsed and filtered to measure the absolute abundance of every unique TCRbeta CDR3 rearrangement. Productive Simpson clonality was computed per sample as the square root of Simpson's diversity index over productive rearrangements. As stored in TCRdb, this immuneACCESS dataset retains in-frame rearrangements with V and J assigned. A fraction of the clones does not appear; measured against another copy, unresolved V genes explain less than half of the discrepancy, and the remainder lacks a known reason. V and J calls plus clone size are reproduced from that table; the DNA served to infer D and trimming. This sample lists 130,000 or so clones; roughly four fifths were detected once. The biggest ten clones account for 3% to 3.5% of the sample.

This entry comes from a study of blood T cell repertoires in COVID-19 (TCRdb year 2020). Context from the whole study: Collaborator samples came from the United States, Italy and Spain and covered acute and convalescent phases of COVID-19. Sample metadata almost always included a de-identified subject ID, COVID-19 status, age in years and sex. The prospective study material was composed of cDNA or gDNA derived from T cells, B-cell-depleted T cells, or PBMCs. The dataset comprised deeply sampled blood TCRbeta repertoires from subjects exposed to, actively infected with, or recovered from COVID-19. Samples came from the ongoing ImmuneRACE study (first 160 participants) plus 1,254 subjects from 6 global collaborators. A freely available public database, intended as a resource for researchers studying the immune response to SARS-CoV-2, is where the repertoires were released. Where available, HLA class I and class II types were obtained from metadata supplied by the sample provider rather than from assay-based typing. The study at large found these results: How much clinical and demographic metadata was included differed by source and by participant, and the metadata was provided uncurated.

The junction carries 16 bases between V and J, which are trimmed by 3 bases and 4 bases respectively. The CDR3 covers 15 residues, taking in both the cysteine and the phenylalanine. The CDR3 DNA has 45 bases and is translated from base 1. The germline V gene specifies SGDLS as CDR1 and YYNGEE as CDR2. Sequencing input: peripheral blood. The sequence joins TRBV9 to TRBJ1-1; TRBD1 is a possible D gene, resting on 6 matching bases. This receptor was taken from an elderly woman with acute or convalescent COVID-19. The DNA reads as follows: TGTGCCAGCAGCGCCGGAACAGGGTGGAGCACTGAAGCTTTCTTT. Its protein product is CASSAGTGWSTEAFF. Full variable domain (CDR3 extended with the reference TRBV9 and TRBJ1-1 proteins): DSGVTQTPKHLITATGQRVTLRCSPRSGDLSVYWYQQSLDQGLQFLIQYYNGEERAKGNILERFSAQQFPDLHSELNLSSLELGDSALYFCASSAGTGWSTEAFFGQGTRLTVV.